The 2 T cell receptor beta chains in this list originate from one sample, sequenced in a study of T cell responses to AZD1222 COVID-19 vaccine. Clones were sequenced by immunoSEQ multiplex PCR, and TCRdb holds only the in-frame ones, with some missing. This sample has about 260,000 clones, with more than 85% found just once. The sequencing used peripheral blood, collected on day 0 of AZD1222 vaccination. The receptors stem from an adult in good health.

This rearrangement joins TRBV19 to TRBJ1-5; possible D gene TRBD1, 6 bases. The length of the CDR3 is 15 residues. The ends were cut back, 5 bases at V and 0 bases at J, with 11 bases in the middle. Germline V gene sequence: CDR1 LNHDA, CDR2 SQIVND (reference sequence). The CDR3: CASSGTPYSNQPQHF. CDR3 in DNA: TGTGCCAGTAGTGGGACACCCTATAGCAATCAGCCCCAGCATTTT.

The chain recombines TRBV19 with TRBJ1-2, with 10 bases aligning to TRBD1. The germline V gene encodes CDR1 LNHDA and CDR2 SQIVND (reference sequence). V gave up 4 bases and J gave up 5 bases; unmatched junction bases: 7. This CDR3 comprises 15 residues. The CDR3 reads CASSTSRTGGYGYTF. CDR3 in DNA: TGTGCCAGTAGTACCAGTCGGACAGGGGGTTATGGCTACACCTTC.